This T cell receptor beta chain was retrieved from a study of T cell changes during pregnancy in multiple sclerosis. The assay was immunoSEQ multiplex PCR, and TCRdb's table has in-frame clones only and misses some. Of approximately 70,000 clones listed, about 90% are singletons. V gave up 4 bases and J gave up 1 base; unmatched junction bases: 6. Germline values: CDR1 MGHRA, CDR2 YSYEKL. There are 15 residues in the CDR3. This material consisted of peripheral blood, taken in the second trimester of pregnancy. J is TRBJ1-1 and V is TRBV4-1; 7 positions match TRBD1. The receptor's source is a female donor in good health, enrolled as a control in a pregnancy study. This chain's CDR3 is CASSPQQGQNTEAFF. The DNA for the CDR3 is TGCGCCAGCAGCCCGCAACAGGGGCAGAACACTGAAGCTTTCTTT.